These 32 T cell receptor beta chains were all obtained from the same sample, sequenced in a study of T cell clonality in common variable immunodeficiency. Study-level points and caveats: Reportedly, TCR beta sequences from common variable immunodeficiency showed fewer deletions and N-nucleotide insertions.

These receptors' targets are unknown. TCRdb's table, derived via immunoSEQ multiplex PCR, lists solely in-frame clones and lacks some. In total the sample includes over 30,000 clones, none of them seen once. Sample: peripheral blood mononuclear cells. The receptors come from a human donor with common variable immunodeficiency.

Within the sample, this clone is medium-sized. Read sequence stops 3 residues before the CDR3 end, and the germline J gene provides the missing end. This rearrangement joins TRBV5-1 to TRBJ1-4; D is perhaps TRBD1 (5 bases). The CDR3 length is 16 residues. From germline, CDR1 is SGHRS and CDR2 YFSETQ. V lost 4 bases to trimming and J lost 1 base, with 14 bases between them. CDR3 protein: CASSLAGGVTNEKLFF. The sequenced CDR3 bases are TGCGCCAGCAGCCTGGCGGGGGGAGTAACTAATGAAAAA.

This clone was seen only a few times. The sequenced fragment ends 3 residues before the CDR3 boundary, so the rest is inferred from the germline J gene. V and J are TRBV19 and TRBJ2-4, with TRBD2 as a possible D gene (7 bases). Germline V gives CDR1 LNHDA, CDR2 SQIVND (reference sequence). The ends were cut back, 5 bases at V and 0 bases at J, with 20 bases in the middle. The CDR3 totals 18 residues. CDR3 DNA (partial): TGTGCCAGTAGTCAAGGGGGGGCATATTCACTAGCCAAAAACATT. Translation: CASSQGGAYSLAKNI. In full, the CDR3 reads CASSQGGAYSLAKNIQYF.

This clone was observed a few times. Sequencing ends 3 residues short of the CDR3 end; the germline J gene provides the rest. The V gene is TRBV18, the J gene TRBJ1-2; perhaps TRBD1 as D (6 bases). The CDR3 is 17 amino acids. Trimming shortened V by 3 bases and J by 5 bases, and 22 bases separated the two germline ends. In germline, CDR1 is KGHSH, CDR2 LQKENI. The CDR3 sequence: CASSPLASQGPCYGYTF. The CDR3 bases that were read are TGTGCCAGCTCACCGCTCGCGTCTCAGGGGCCCTGTTATGGC.

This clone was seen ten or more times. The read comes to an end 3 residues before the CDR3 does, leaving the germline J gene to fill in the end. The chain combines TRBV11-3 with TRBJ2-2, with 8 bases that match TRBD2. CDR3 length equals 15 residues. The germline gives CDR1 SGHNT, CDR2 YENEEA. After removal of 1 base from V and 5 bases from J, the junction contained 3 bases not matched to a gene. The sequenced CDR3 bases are TGTGCCAGCAGCTTAGCGCGGGGGGCAACCGGGGAG. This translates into CASSLARGATGE. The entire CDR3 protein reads CASSLARGATGELFF.

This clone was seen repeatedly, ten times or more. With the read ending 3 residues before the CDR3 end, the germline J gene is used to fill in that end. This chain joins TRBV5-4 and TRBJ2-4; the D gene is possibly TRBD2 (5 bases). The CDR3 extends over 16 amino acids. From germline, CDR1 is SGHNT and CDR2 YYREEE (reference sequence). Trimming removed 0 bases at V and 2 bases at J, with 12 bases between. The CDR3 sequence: CASSLGVAGPKNIQYF. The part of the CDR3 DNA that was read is TGTGCCAGCAGCTTGGGGGTGGCGGGTCCCAAAAACATT. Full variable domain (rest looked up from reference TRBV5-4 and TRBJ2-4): ETGVTQSPTHLIKTRGQQVTLRCSSQSGHNTVSWYQQALGQGPQFIFQYYREEENGRGNFPPRFSGLQFPNYSSELNVNALELDDSALYLCASSLGVAGPKNIQYFGAGTRLSVL.

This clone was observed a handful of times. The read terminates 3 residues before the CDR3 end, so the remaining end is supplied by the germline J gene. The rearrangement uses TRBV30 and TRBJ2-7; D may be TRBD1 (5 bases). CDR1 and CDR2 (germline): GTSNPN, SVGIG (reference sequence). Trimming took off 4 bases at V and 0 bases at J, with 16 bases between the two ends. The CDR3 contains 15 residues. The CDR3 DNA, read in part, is TGTGCCTGGAACAGGCTTAGTGTTAGCTCCTACGAG. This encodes CAWNRLSVSSYE. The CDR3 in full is CAWNRLSVSSYEQYF.

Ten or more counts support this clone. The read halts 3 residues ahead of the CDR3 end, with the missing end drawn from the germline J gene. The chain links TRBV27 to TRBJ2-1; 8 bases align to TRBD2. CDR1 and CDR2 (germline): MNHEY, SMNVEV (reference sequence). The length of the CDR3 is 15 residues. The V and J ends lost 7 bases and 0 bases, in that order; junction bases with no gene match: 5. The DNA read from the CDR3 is TGTGCCAGCACCCGGACTAGCCCCTCCTACAATGAG. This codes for CASTRTSPSYNE. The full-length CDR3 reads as CASTRTSPSYNEQFF.

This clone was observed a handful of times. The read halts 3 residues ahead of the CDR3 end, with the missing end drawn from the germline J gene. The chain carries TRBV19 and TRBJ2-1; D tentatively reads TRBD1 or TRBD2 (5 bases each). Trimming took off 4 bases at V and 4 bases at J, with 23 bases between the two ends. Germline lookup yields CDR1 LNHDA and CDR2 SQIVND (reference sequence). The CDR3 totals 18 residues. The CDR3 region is CASSNPEGVGVVYNEQFF. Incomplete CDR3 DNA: TGTGCCAGTAGTAACCCCGAAGGGGTGGGAGTGGTGTACAATGAG.

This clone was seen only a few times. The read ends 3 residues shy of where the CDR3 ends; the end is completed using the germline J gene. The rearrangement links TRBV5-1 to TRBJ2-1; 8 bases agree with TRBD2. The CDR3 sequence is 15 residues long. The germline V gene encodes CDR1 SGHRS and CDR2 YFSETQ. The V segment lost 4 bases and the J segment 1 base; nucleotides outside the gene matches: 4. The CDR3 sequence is CASSGSGSSYNEQFF. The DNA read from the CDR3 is TGCGCCAGCAGCGGCAGCGGGAGTTCCTACAATGAG.

The CDR3 region is CASSQGAIGETQYF. The part of the CDR3 DNA that was read is TGTGCCAGCAGCCAGGGAGCGATTGGGGAGACC. The chain couples TRBV7-9 to TRBJ2-5; D could derive from TRBD1 or TRBD2 (5 bases each). Coverage ceases 3 residues before the CDR3 finishes, and the germline J gene fills in the end. Germline V lookup: CDR1 SEHNR, CDR2 FQNEAQ (reference sequence). This CDR3 region has 14 residues. V was shortened by 5 bases and J by 5 bases, with 15 bases between the two germline ends.

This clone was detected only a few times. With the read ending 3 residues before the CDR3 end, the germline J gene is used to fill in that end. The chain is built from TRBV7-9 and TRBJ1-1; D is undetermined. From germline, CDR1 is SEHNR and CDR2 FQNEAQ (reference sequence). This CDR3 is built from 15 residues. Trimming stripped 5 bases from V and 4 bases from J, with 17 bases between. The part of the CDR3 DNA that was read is TGTGCCAGCAGCCCACGACTCCCGCGGGGCACTGAA. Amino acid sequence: CASSPRLPRGTE. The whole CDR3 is CASSPRLPRGTEAFF.

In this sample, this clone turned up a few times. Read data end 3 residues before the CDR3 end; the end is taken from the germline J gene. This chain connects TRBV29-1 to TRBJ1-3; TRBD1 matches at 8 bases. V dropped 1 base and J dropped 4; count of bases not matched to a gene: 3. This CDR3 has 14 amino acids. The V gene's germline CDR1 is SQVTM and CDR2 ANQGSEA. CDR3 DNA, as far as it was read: TGCAGCGTTGAAGGACAGGGGCTGGGAAACACC. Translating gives CSVEGQGLGNT. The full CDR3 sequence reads CSVEGQGLGNTIYF.

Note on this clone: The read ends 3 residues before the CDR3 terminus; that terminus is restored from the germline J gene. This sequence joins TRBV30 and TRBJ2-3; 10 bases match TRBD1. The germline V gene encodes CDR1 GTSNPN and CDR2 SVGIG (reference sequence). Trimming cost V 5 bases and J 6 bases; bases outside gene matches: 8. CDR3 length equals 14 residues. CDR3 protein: CAWVGTGASDTQYF. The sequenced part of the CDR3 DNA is TGTGCCTGGGTAGGGACAGGGGCCTCGGATACG. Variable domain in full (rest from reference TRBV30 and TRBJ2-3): SQTIHQWPATLVQPVGSPLSLECTVEGTSNPNLYWYRQAAGRGLQLLFYSVGIGQISSEVPQNLSASRPQDRQFILSSKKLLLSDSGFYLCAWVGTGASDTQYFGPGTRLTVL.

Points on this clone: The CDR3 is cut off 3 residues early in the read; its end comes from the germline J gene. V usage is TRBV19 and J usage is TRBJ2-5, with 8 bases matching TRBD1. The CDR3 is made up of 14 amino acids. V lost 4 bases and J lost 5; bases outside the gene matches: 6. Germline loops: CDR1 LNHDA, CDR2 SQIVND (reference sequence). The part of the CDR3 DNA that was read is TGTGCCAGTAGTACCAGGACAGGGTACGAGACC. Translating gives CASSTRTGYET. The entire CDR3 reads CASSTRTGYETQYF.

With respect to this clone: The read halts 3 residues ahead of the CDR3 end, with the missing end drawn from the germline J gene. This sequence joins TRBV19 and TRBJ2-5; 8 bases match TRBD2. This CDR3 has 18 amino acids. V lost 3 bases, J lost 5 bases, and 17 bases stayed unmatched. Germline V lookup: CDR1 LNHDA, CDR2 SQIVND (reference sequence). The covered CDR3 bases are TGTGCCAGTAGTATGCGTCCAGGGCCAGCGGGAGTATGGGAGACC. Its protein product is CASSMRPGPAGVWET. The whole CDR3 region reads CASSMRPGPAGVWETQYF.

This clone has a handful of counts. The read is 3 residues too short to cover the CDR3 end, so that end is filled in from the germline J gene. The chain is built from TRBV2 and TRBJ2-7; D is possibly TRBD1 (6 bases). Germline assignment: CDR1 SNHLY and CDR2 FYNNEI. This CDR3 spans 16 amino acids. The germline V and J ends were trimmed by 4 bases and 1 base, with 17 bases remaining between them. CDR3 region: CASSGDRDIPSYEQYF. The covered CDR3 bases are TGTGCCAGCAGTGGAGACCGGGACATTCCGTCCTACGAG.

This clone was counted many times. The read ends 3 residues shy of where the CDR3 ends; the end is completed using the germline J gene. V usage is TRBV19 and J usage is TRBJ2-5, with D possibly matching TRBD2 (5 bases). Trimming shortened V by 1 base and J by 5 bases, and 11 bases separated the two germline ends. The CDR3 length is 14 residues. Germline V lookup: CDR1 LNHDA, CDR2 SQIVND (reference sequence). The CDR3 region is CASSIAGGGETQYF. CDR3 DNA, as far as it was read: TGTGCCAGTAGTATAGCTGGAGGCGGGGAGACC.

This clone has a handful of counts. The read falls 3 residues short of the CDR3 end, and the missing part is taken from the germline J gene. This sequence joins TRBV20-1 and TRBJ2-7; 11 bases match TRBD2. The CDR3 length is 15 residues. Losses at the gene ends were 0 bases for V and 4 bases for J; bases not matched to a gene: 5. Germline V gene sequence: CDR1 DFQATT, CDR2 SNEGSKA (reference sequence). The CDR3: CSARDTSGRLYEQYF. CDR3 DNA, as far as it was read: TGCAGTGCTAGAGACACTAGCGGGAGATTATACGAG.

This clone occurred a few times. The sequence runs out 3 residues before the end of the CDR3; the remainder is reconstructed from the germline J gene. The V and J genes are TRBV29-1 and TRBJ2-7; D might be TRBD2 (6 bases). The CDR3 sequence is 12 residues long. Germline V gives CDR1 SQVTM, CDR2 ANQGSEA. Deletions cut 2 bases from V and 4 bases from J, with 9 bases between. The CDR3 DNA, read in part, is TGCAGCGTTGAACAGGCGGGGTACGAG. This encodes CSVEQAGYE. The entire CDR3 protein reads CSVEQAGYEQYF.

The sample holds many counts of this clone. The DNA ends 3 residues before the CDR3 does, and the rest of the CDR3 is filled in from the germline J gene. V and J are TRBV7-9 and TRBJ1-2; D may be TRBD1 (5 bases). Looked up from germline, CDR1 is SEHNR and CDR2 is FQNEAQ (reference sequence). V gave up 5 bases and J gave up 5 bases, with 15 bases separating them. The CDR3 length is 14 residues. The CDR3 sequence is CASSLSDNFYGYTF. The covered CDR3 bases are TGTGCCAGCAGCCTTTCGGACAATTTTTATGGC.

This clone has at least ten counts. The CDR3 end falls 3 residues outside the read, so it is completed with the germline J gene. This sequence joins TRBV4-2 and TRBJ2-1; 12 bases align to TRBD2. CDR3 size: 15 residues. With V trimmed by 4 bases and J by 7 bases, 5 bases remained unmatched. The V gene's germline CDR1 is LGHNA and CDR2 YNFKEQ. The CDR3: CASSPTSGSKNEQFF. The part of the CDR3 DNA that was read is TGTGCCAGCAGCCCGACTAGCGGGAGCAAGAATGAG.

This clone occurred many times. This CDR3 is CASSPPTSGRKTQYF. Incomplete CDR3 DNA: TGTGCCAGCAGCCCGCCGACTAGCGGGAGGAAGACC. The V gene is TRBV7-2, the J gene TRBJ2-5; 13 bases match TRBD2. The read falls 3 residues short of the CDR3 end, and the missing part is taken from the germline J gene. The ends lost 5 bases at V and 6 bases at J; junction bases unmatched: 6. Per germline, CDR1 SGHTA and CDR2 FQGNSA. CDR3 length equals 15 residues.

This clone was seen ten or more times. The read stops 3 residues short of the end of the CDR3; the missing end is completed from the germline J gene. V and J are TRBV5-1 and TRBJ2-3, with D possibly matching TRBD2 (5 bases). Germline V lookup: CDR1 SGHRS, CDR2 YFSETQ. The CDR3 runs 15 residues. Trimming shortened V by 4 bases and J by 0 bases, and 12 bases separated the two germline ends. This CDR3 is CASSTGLISTDTQYF. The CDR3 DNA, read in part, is TGCGCCAGCAGCACCGGACTTATAAGCACAGATACG.

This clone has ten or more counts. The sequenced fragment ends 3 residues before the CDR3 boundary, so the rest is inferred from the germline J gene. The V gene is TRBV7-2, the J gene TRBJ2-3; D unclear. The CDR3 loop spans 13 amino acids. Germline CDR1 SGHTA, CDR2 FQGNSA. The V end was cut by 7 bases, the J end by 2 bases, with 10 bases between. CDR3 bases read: TGTGCCAGCATGTCAAGGGCCACAGATACG. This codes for CASMSRATDT. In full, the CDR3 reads CASMSRATDTQYF.

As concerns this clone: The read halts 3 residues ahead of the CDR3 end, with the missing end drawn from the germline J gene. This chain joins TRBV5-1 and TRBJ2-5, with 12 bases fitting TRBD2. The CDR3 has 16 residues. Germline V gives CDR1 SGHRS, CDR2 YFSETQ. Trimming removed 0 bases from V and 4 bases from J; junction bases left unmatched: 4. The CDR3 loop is CASSLALAGGGETQYF. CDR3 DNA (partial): TGCGCCAGCAGCTTGGCACTAGCGGGAGGTGGAGAGACC.

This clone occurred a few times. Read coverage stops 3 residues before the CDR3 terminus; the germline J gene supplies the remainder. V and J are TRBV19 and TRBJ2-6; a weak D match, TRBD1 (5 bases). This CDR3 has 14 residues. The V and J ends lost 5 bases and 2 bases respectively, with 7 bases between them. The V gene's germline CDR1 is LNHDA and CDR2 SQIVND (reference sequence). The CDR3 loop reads CASSLRAGANVLTF. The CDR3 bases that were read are TGTGCCAGTAGTCTCAGGGCTGGGGCCAACGTC.

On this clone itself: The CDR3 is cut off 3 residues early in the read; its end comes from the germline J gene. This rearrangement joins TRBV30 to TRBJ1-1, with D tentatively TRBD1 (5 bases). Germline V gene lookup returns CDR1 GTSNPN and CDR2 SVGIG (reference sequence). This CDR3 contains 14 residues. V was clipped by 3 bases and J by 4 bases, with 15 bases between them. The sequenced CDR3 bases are TGTGCCTGGAGCCCGACAGTAACGGGCACTGAA. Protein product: CAWSPTVTGTE. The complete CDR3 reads CAWSPTVTGTEAFF.

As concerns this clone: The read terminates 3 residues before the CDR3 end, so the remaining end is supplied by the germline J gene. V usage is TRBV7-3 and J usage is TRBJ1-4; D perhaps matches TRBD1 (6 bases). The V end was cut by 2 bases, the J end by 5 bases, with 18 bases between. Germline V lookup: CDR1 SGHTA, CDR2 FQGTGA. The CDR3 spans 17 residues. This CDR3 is CASSLGDWTASNEKLFF. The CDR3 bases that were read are TGTGCCAGCAGCTTAGGGGATTGGACAGCTTCCAATGAAAAA.

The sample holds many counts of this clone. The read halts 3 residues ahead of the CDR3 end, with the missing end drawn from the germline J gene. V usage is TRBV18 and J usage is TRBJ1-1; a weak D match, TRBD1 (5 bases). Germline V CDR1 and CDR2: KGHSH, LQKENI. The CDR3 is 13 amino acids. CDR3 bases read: TGTGCCAGCTCACCACGGGGGGACGCCCAG. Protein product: CASSPRGDAQ. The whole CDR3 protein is CASSPRGDAQAFF.

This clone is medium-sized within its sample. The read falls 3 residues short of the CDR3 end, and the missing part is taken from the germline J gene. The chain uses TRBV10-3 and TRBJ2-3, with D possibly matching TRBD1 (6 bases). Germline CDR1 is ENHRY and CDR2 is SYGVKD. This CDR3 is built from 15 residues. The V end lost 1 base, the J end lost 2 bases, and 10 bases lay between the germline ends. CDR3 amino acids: CAISELGADTDTQYF. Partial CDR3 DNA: TGTGCCATCAGTGAGTTGGGGGCCGACACAGATACG.

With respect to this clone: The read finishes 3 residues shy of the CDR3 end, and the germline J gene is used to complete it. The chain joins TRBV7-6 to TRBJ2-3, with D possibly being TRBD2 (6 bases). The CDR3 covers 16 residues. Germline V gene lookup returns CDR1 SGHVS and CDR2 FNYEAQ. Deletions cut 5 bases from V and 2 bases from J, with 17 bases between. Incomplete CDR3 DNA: TGTGCCAGCAGCCCGGGGGTGGGAGGATACACAGATACG. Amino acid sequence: CASSPGVGGYTDT. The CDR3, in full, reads CASSPGVGGYTDTQYF.

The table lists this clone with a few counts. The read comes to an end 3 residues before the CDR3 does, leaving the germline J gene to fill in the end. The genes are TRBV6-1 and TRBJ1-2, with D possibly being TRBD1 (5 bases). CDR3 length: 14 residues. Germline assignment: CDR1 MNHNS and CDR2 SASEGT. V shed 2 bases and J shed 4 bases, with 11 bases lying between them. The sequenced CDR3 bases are TGTGCCAGCAGTGAAAGCCAGGGAGCCTATGGC. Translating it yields CASSESQGAYG. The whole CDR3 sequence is CASSESQGAYGYTF.